This T cell receptor (beta chain) was identified during a study of blood T cell repertoires in COVID-19. The V end was cut by 0 bases, the J end by 4 bases, with 10 bases between. This CDR3 spans 15 amino acids. The germline V gene has CDR1 SGHDT and CDR2 YYEEEE. This clone was picked up one time. Sequencing used immunoSEQ multiplex PCR; TCRdb keeps in-frame clones, though not all of them. This sample has around 72,000 clones, with roughly 85% found just once. The TCR was taken from a woman older than 75 with acute or convalescent COVID-19. Specimen: peripheral blood. V gene TRBV5-6 combines with J gene TRBJ2-2, with D tentatively TRBD2 (7 bases). CDR3: CASSLGGGLTGELFF. CDR3 nucleotides: TGTGCCAGCAGCTTGGGCGGGGGCCTCACCGGGGAGCTGTTTTTT. Drawing the rest from reference TRBV5-6 and TRBJ2-2, the complete variable domain is DAGVTQSPTHLIKTRGQQVTLRCSPKSGHDTVSWYQQALGQGPQFIFQYYEEEERQRGNFPDRFSGHQFPNYSSELNVNALLLGDSALYLCASSLGGGLTGELFFGEGSRLTVL.